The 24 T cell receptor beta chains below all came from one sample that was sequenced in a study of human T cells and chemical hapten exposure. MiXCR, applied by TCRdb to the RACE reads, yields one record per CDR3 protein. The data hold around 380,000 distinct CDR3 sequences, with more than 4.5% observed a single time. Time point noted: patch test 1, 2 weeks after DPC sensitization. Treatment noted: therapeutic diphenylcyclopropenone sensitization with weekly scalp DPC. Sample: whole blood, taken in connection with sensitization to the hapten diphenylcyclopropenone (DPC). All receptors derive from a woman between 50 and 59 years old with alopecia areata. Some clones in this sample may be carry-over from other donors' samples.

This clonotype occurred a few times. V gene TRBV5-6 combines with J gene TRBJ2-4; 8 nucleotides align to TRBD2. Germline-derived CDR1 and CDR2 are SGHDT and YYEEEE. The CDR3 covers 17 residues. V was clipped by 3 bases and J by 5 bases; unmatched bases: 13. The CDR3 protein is CASSSRESGRFQNIQYF. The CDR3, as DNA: TGTGCCAGCAGCTCTAGAGAGAGCGGGAGATTCCAAAACATTCAGTACTTC.

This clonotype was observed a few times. CDR3 nucleotide sequence: TGTGCCGCGAAGGGTTCAAGCGGGAGTGTAAGCACAGATACGCAGTATTTT. Translating gives CAAKGSSGSVSTDTQYF. The rearrangement uses TRBV10-3 and TRBJ2-3; 8 bases are a match to TRBD2. The germline CDR1 and CDR2 sequences are ENHRY and SYGVKD. V trimming: 11 bases; J trimming: 0 bases; junction bases outside the gene matches: 16. This CDR3 contains 17 residues.

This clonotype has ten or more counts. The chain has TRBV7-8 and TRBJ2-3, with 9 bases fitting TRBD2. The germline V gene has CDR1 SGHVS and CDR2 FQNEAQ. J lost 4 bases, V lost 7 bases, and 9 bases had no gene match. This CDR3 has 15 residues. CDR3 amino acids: CASKPWTSDSDTQYF. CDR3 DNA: TGTGCCAGCAAGCCTTGGACTAGCGACTCAGATACGCAGTATTTT.

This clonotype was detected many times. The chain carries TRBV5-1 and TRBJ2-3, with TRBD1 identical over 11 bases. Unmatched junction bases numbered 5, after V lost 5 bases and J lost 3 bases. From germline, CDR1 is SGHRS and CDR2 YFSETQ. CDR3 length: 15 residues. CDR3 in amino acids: CASRLGQGATDTQYF. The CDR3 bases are TGCGCCAGCAGACTTGGACAGGGGGCGACAGATACGCAGTATTTT.

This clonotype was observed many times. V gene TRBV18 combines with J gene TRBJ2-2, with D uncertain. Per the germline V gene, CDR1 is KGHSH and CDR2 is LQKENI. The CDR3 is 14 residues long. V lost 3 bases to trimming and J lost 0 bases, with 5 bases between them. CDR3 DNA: TGTGCCAGCTCACCTAATACGAACACCGGGGAGCTGTTTTTT. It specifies CASSPNTNTGELFF.

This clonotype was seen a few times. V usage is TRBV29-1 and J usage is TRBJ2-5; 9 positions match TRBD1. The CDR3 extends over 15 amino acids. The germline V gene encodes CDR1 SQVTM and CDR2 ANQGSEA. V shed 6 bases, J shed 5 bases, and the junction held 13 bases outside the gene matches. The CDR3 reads CSVAGAGTGLETQYF. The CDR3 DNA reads TGCAGCGTAGCCGGCGCCGGGACAGGGTTGGAGACCCAGTACTTC.

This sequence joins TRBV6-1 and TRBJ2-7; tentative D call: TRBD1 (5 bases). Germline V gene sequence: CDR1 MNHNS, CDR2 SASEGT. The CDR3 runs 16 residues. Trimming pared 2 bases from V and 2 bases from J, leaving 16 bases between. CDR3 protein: CASSERGSPRPYEQYF. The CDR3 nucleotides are TGTGCCAGCAGTGAAAGGGGATCCCCCCGTCCCTACGAGCAGTACTTC.

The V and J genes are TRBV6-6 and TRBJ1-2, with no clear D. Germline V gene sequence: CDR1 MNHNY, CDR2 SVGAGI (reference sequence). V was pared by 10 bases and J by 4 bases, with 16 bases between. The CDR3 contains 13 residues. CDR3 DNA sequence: TGTGCCATTGAAGAACTGCGGACCTATGGCTACACCTTC. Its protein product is CAIEELRTYGYTF.

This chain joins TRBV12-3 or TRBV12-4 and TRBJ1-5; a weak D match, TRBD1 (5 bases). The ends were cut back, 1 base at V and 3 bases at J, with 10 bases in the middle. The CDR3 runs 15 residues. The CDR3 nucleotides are TGTGCCAGCAGTTTAGATGGGGGAGTCAATCAGCCCCAGCATTTT. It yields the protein CASSLDGGVNQPQHF.

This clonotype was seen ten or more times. CDR3 protein: CASSLDPGTANTEAFF. The CDR3 nucleotides are TGTGCCAGCAGCCTCGATCCCGGGACAGCCAACACTGAAGCTTTCTTT. V is TRBV4-2 and J is TRBJ1-1; TRBD1 aligns across 7 bases. This CDR3 comprises 16 residues. Losses at the gene ends were 4 bases for V and 2 bases for J; bases not matched to a gene: 10. From germline, CDR1 is LGHNA and CDR2 YNFKEQ.

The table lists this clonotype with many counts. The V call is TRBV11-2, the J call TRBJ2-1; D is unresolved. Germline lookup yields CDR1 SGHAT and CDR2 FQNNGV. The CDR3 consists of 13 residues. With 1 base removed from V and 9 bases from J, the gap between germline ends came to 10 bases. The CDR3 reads CASSLGVEAEQFF. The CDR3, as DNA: TGTGCCAGCAGCTTAGGGGTTGAGGCTGAGCAGTTCTTC.

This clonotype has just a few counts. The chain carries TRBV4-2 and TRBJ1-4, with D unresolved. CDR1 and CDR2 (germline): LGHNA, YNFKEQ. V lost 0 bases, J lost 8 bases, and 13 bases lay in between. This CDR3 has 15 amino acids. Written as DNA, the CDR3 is TGTGCCAGCAGCCAAGACGGGCAGATCCAGGAAAAACTGTTTTTT. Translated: CASSQDGQIQEKLFF.

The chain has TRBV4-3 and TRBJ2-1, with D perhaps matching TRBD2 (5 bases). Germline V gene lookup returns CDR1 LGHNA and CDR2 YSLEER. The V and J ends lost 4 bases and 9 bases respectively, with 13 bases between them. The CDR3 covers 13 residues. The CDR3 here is CASSLEATGEQFF. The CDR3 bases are TGCGCCAGCAGCCTGGAGGCCACGGGTGAGCAGTTCTTC.

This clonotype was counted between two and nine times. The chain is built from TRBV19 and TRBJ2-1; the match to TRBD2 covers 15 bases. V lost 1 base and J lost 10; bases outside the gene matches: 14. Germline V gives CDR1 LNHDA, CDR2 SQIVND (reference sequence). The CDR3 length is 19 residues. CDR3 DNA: TGTGCCAGTAGTATAGTCACCCCGGGACTAGCGGGGGGAACAGGGGAGCAGTTCTTC. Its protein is CASSIVTPGLAGGTGEQFF.

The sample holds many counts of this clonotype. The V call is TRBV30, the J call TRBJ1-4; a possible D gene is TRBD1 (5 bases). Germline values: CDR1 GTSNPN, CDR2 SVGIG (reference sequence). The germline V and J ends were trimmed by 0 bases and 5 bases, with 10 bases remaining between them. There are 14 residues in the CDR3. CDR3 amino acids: CAWSVRAGNEKLFF. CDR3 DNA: TGTGCCTGGAGTGTAAGGGCAGGGAATGAAAAACTGTTTTTT.

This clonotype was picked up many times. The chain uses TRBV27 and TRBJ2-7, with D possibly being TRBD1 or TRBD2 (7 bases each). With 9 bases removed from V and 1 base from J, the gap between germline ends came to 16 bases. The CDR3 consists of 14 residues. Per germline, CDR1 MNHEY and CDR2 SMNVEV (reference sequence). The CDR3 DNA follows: TGTGCCAGTTCTGACAGGGAGGGTTCCTACGAGCAGTACTTC. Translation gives CASSDREGSYEQYF.

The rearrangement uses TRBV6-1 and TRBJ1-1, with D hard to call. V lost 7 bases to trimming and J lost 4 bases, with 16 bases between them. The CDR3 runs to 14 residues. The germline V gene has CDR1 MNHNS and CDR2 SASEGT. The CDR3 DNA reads TGTGCCAGCATTAACAGAGGACTTGGCACTGAAGCTTTCTTT. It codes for CASINRGLGTEAFF.

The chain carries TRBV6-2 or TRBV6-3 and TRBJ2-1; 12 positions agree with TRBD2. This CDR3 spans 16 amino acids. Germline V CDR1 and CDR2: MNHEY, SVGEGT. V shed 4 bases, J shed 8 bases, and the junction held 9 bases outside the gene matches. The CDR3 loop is CASSWGLAGLIDEQFF. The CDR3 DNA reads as TGTGCCAGCAGTTGGGGACTAGCGGGCCTCATCGATGAGCAGTTCTTC.

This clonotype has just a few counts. The DNA of the CDR3 is TGTGCCAGCTCACCTGCAGGGCCCGAGCAGTACTTC. Translated, it gives CASSPAGPEQYF. This chain uses TRBV18 with TRBJ2-7; TRBD1 might be the D (5 bases). V lost 3 bases, J lost 6 bases, and 9 bases lay in between. Per the germline V gene, CDR1 is KGHSH and CDR2 is LQKENI. The CDR3 has 12 amino acids. Using reference TRBV18 and TRBJ2-7 for the parts outside the CDR3, the full variable domain is NAGVMQNPRHLVRRRGQEARLRCSPMKGHSHVYWYRQLPEEGLKFMVYLQKENIIDESGMPKERFSAEFPKEGPSILRIQQVVRGDSAAYFCASSPAGPEQYFGPGTRLTVT.

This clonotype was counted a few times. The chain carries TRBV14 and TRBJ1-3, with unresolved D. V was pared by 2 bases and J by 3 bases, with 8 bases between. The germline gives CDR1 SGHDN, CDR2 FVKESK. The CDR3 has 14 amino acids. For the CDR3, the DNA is TGTGCCAGCAGCCAAAATACCCTTGGAAACACCATATATTTT. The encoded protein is CASSQNTLGNTIYF.

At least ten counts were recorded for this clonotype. The CDR3 is CASKGTRTMSRNEQFF. As DNA, the CDR3 is TGTGCCAGCAAAGGGACTCGTACAATGAGTCGCAATGAGCAGTTCTTC. V gene TRBV2 combines with J gene TRBJ2-1; possibly TRBD2 for D (6 bases). The germline V gene has CDR1 SNHLY and CDR2 FYNNEI. V lost 7 bases to trimming and J lost 6 bases, with 22 bases between them. The CDR3 length is 16 residues.

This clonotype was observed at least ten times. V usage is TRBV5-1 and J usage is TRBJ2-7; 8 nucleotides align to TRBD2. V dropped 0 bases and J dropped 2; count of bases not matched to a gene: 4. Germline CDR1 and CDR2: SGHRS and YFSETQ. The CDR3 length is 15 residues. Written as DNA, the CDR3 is TGCGCCAGCAGCTTGGTGGCGGGGGGTGCCTACGAGCAGTACTTC. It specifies CASSLVAGGAYEQYF.

The CDR3 DNA follows: TGTGCCAGCAGCCTAAATAGCGGGGGGGCAGTTGCGGAGCAGTTCTTC. Translating it yields CASSLNSGGAVAEQFF. This rearrangement joins TRBV11-2 to TRBJ2-1; 11 nucleotides line up with TRBD2. Looked up from germline, CDR1 is SGHAT and CDR2 is FQNNGV. V shed 5 bases and J 10 bases; nucleotides not matched to a gene: 13. The CDR3 sequence is 16 residues long. The full variable domain, with the rest looked up from reference TRBV11-2 and TRBJ2-1, is EAGVAQSPRYKIIEKRQSVAFWCNPISGHATLYWYQQILGQGPKLLIQFQNNGVVDDSQLPKDRFSAERLKGVDSTLKIQPAKLEDSAVYLCASSLNSGGAVAEQFFGPGTRLTVL.

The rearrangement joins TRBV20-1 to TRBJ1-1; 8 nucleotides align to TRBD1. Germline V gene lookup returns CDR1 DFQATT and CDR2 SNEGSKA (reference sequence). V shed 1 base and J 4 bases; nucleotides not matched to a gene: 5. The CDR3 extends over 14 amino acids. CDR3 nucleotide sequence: TGCAGTGCTAGAGGCAGGGGGCGTGGCACTGAAGCTTTCTTT. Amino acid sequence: CSARGRGRGTEAFF.